This paragraph reports one TCR beta chain. Its antigen is not identified. Naive CD8 cells lacked CD45RO, underwent positive selection for CCR7 and left out terminally differentiated effector memory CD45RA+ cells. This specimen belongs to a study of shared clonotypes between healthy human individuals. General observations from the study: Across a handful of donors, naive CD4 shared roughly 5%, naive CD8 3.5% to 4%, memory CD4 2% to 2.5%, memory CD8 roughly 0.37%.

Unmatched junction bases numbered 18, after V lost 7 bases and J lost 5 bases. This CDR3 comprises 17 residues. Germline-derived CDR1 and CDR2 are LNHDA and SQIVND (reference sequence). Libraries were prepared by immunoSEQ multiplex PCR; TCRdb keeps only in-frame clonotypes and omits some of them. Of around 2,000,000 clones in the sample, over 85% were seen once. The gene calls are TRBV19 and TRBJ1-1; 8 nucleotides agree with TRBD1. The sequenced sample consisted of naive CD8+ T cells sorted from blood. The sequence derives from a man between 18 and 29 years old in good health. The CDR3 region is CASTAIDRGQSRTEAFF. Here the CDR3 DNA reads TGTGCCAGTACCGCCATTGACAGGGGCCAGAGTAGGACTGAAGCTTTCTTT.